This T cell receptor beta chain is from a study of cytomegalovirus exposure and HLA in healthy donors. Overall study results and limits: At a 0.05 false discovery rate, a later analysis found 18,000 or so TCR beta sequences to be associated with HLA alleles. Productive rates of about 87% or about 30% were seen for most TCR beta V segments in an earlier analysis.

The study ran its PCR with 60 Vbeta and 13 Jbeta primers. Sequencing was performed with immunoSEQ multiplex PCR; in TCRdb, only in-frame clones are kept and a portion is missing. Of 95,000 to 150,000 clones listed, 70% to 80% are singletons. Germline lookup yields CDR1 SGHRS and CDR2 YFSETQ. Trimming took 0 bases from V and 1 from J, leaving 13 bases between them. There are 16 residues in the CDR3. About this clone itself: What it binds is not known.

The rearrangement uses TRBV5-1 and TRBJ2-5; D is perhaps TRBD1 (5 bases). Sample: PBMCs. The sequence was collected from a man aged 50-59 years in good health and CMV-seronegative. DNA for the CDR3: TGCGCCAGCAGCTTGGACGCAGGGCATTTCCAAGAGACCCAGTACTTC. This sequence encodes CASSLDAGHFQETQYF.